Below are 22 T cell receptor beta chains sequenced from a single sample in a study of T cell responses to AZD1222 COVID-19 vaccine. Some clones are missing from TCRdb's copy, which holds only in-frame ones; the method was immunoSEQ multiplex PCR. Here the sample spans roughly 120,000 clones, 70% to 90% being singletons. This sample comprised peripheral blood, obtained on day 0 of AZD1222 vaccination. All receptors derive from an adult in good health.

The rearrangement uses TRBV7-9 and TRBJ1-2; 7 bases are a match to TRBD1. The CDR3 contains 13 residues. J gave up 5 bases and V 3 bases, and 3 bases lay outside the gene matches. Germline assignment: CDR1 SEHNR and CDR2 FQNEAQ (reference sequence). In nucleotides, the CDR3 is TGTGCCAGCAGCTTCGAGGGGGCGTATGGCTACACCTTC. Translated, it gives CASSFEGAYGYTF.

The chain employs TRBV10-3 and TRBJ2-5, with 9 bases identical to TRBD1. The CDR3 has 15 residues. Germline lookup yields CDR1 ENHRY and CDR2 SYGVKD. After removal of 4 bases from V and 5 bases from J, the junction contained 8 bases not matched to a gene. The CDR3 bases are TGTGCCATCAGTGGGGGTAGACAGGGGGTCGAGACCCAGTACTTC. Amino acid sequence: CAISGGRQGVETQYF.

The rearrangement links TRBV13 to TRBJ2-2; TRBD2 agrees at 10 bases. V trimming: 4 bases; J trimming: 5 bases; junction bases outside the gene matches: 13. Germline V gene sequence: CDR1 PRHDT, CDR2 FYEKMQ (reference sequence). The CDR3 has 18 residues. CDR3 DNA: TGTGCCAGCAGCTCAAGGACTAGCGGAGACGTGGGGACCGGGGAGCTGTTTTTT. The encoded protein is CASSSRTSGDVGTGELFF.

CDR3 amino acids: CASSSFGTSGLTGELFF. CDR3 in DNA: TGCGCCAGCAGCTCTTTTGGGACTAGCGGACTCACCGGGGAGCTGTTTTTT. This chain links TRBV5-1 with TRBJ2-2, with TRBD2 identical over 11 bases. The germline gives CDR1 SGHRS, CDR2 YFSETQ. J lost 4 bases, V lost 3 bases, and 8 bases had no gene match. The CDR3 consists of 17 residues.

This clone was picked up one time. DNA of the CDR3: TGTGCCAGCTCACTACGGCAGGGCGAATCTAATGAAAAACTGTTTTTT. It translates to CASSLRQGESNEKLFF. V gene TRBV18 combines with J gene TRBJ1-4; D is perhaps TRBD1 (5 bases). The germline V gene encodes CDR1 KGHSH and CDR2 LQKENI. The CDR3 runs 16 residues. The ends were cut back, 4 bases at V and 3 bases at J, with 15 bases in the middle. Looking up the rest from reference TRBV18 and TRBJ1-4 gives the full variable domain: NAGVMQNPRHLVRRRGQEARLRCSPMKGHSHVYWYRQLPEEGLKFMVYLQKENIIDESGMPKERFSAEFPKEGPSILRIQQVVRGDSAAYFCASSLRQGESNEKLFFGSGTQLSVL.

The table lists this clone with a count of one. The chain couples TRBV4-2 to TRBJ1-5; no firm D call. CDR1 is LGHNA, CDR2 YNFKEQ, per germline. Trimming shortened V by 1 base and J by 3 bases, and 7 bases separated the two germline ends. This CDR3 contains 14 residues. The CDR3 DNA follows: TGTGCCAGCAGCCAAGTTGGGGTCAATCAGCCCCAGCATTTT. Its translation: CASSQVGVNQPQHF.

This rearrangement joins TRBV19 to TRBJ1-3, with TRBD1 as a possible D gene (5 bases). CDR3 length: 16 amino acids. The germline V gene has CDR1 LNHDA and CDR2 SQIVND (reference sequence). V was clipped by 2 bases and J by 1 base, with 12 bases between them. The CDR3 region has the DNA TGTGCCAGTAGTATAACAGGAGTGGGGTCTGGAAACACCATATATTTT. This encodes CASSITGVGSGNTIYF.

Only one count was recorded for this clone. The chain couples TRBV18 to TRBJ2-7; 10 bases line up with TRBD1. This CDR3 region has 15 residues. Trimming cost V 0 bases and J 4 bases; bases outside gene matches: 3. The germline gives CDR1 KGHSH, CDR2 LQKENI. CDR3 nucleotides: TGTGCCAGCTCACCACCCGGGACAGGGGTATACGAGCAGTACTTC. Protein sequence: CASSPPGTGVYEQYF.

This clone was counted once. The V and J genes are TRBV6-5 and TRBJ2-3; 7 bases map to TRBD2. The germline CDR1 and CDR2 sequences are MNHEY and SVGAGI. V was clipped by 2 bases and J by 6 bases; unmatched bases: 11. The CDR3 totals 16 residues. CDR3 amino acids: CASSYGSGSFMDTQYF. Here the CDR3 DNA reads TGTGCCAGCAGTTACGGTAGCGGGTCGTTCATGGATACGCAGTATTTT.

J is TRBJ2-2 and V is TRBV7-2; TRBD1 aligns across 9 bases. Germline trimming cut 2 bases from V and 5 bases from J; bases unmatched to any gene: 6. Germline CDR1 reads SGHTA; CDR2 reads FQGNSA. This CDR3 is 16 amino acids long. The CDR3 sequence is CASSLNAQGATGELFF. CDR3 DNA sequence: TGTGCCAGCAGCTTAAATGCACAGGGGGCGACCGGGGAGCTGTTTTTT.

This chain connects TRBV10-3 to TRBJ2-7, with D possibly being TRBD2 (6 bases). The CDR3 has 14 amino acids. Germline assignment: CDR1 ENHRY and CDR2 SYGVKD. Trimming cost V 4 bases and J 2 bases, with 12 bases left between them. For the CDR3, the DNA is TGTGCCATCAGTGGGGGGGACCGAGCCTACGAGCAGTACTTC. Encoded protein: CAISGGDRAYEQYF.

The chain joins TRBV3-1 (or the pseudogene TRBV3-2) to TRBJ2-4, with 7 bases identical to TRBD2. The V and J ends lost 1 base and 0 bases, in that order; junction bases with no gene match: 6. This CDR3 spans 17 amino acids. The germline CDR1 and CDR2 sequences are LGHDT and YNNKEL (reference sequence). In nucleotides, the CDR3 is TGTGCCAGCAGCCAAGCTAGCGGACTACTAGCCAAAAACATTCAGTACTTC. Translating gives CASSQASGLLAKNIQYF.

This chain joins TRBV9 and TRBJ1-3; no firm D call. The germline CDR1 and CDR2 sequences are SGDLS and YYNGEE. V was pared by 2 bases and J by 0 bases, with 6 bases between. There are 14 residues in the CDR3. The CDR3 nucleotides are TGTGCCAGCAGCGTGACGGTCTCTGGAAACACCATATATTTT. Its protein is CASSVTVSGNTIYF. The full variable domain, in which reference TRBV9 and TRBJ1-3 provide the parts outside the CDR3, is DSGVTQTPKHLITATGQRVTLRCSPRSGDLSVYWYQQSLDQGLQFLIQYYNGEERAKGNILERFSAQQFPDLHSELNLSSLELGDSALYFCASSVTVSGNTIYFGEGSWLTVV.

This rearrangement joins TRBV7-9 to TRBJ2-5; D might be TRBD1 (6 bases). The germline V and J ends were trimmed by 5 bases and 2 bases, with 12 bases remaining between them. Germline V gives CDR1 SEHNR, CDR2 FQNEAQ (reference sequence). This CDR3 has 14 amino acids. The CDR3: CASSQDRGQETQYF. CDR3 in DNA: TGTGCCAGCAGCCAGGACAGAGGTCAAGAGACCCAGTACTTC. The full variable domain, rest sourced from reference TRBV7-9 and TRBJ2-5, is DTGVSQNPRHKITKRGQNVTFRCDPISEHNRLYWYRQTLGQGPEFLTYFQNEAQLEKSRLLSDRFSAERPKGSFSTLEIQRTEQGDSAMYLCASSQDRGQETQYFGPGTRLLVL.

This clone was seen a single time. The rearrangement joins TRBV7-2 to TRBJ1-2; D is ambiguous. The CDR3 has 16 amino acids. Germline V gene lookup returns CDR1 SGHTA and CDR2 FQGNSA. With 1 base removed from V and 8 bases from J, the gap between germline ends came to 20 bases. In nucleotides, the CDR3 is TGTGCCAGCAGCTTAGTATTCGGGTCTTACGGGGTGGGCTACACCTTC. Translation gives CASSLVFGSYGVGYTF.

This chain joins TRBV7-2 and TRBJ2-5, with D unclear. The CDR3 totals 14 residues. Germline V CDR1 and CDR2: SGHTA, FQGNSA. Trimming took off 3 bases at V and 1 base at J, with 9 bases between the two ends. CDR3 DNA: TGTGCCAGCAGCTTGATAGCCCCCCAAGAGACCCAGTACTTC. This encodes CASSLIAPQETQYF.

The J gene is TRBJ2-3, the V gene TRBV12-5; D unclear. Trimming took off 6 bases at V and 7 bases at J, with 5 bases between the two ends. The CDR3 has 10 residues. Germline-derived CDR1 and CDR2 are LGHNT and FRNRAP. CDR3 loop: CASGRHTQYF. The CDR3 DNA reads as TGTGCTAGTGGCCGACATACGCAGTATTTT.

The chain carries TRBV5-1 and TRBJ1-5; TRBD1 is a possible D gene (5 bases). Trimming took off 0 bases at V and 0 bases at J, with 13 bases between the two ends. Germline V gene lookup returns CDR1 SGHRS and CDR2 YFSETQ. The CDR3 is 17 residues long. The CDR3 region has the DNA TGCGCCAGCAGCTTGGATGGGACGGCGGGTAGCAATCAGCCCCAGCATTTT. Its translation is CASSLDGTAGSNQPQHF.

This clone has just one count. Germline is not matched at one junction end, which may reflect a read error. The gene calls are TRBV7-2 and TRBJ2-1; 8 bases align to TRBD2. Germline values: CDR1 SGHTA, CDR2 FQGNSA. The CDR3 is made up of 14 amino acids. CDR3 nucleotide sequence: TGTGCCAGCAGCTTAGACCGGTCCGGGGGGGTGGTGATCTTC. Its protein product is CASSLDRSGGVVIF.

The chain combines TRBV4-3 with TRBJ1-1; possibly TRBD1 for D (5 bases). The CDR3 runs to 16 residues. Trimming took off 4 bases at V and 6 bases at J, with 21 bases between the two ends. Germline assignment: CDR1 LGHNA and CDR2 YSLEER. CDR3 DNA sequence: TGCGCCAGCAGCCCCTCCCGGGCCCTCCGGGGGTCTGAAGCTTTCTTT. This codes for CASSPSRALRGSEAFF.

The V call is TRBV7-8, the J call TRBJ2-1; 10 nucleotides align to TRBD1. After removal of 4 bases from V and 2 bases from J, the junction contained 5 bases not matched to a gene. The CDR3 is made up of 16 amino acids. Germline CDR1 and CDR2: SGHVS and FQNEAQ. The CDR3 reads CASSYRDRGAYNEQFF. CDR3 coding DNA: TGTGCCAGCAGCTACCGGGACAGGGGAGCCTACAATGAGCAGTTCTTC.

V gene TRBV5-1 combines with J gene TRBJ1-1, with 7 nucleotides matching TRBD1. The CDR3 is 15 amino acids. J was trimmed by 4 bases and V by 4 bases; bases with no gene match: 10. Looked up from germline, CDR1 is SGHRS and CDR2 is YFSETQ. The DNA for the CDR3 is TGCGCCAGCAGCCATAGTGACAGGGATGCCACTGAAGCTTTCTTT. Translation: CASSHSDRDATEAFF.